These 10 T cell receptor beta chains came from one sample sequenced in a study of T cell repertoires in cytomegalovirus infection. These TCRs are of unknown antigen specificity. Each CDR3 protein gets one entry after TCRdb re-called the reads with MiXCR. The sample yields about 740,000 distinct CDR3 sequences, around 35% seen once. Sequenced material: cultured PBMCs, taken from culture after CMV antigen stimulation. All receptors come from a human donor in good health (CMV status not recorded). Some clones in this sample may be carry-over from other donors' samples.

This clonotype was detected only a few times. The chain combines TRBV10-3 with TRBJ2-3; D may correspond to TRBD1 or TRBD2 (5 bases each). The V end lost 5 bases, the J end lost 3 bases, and 15 bases lay between the germline ends. Germline V CDR1 and CDR2: ENHRY, SYGVKD. The CDR3 consists of 15 residues. CDR3 protein: CAISPGNRRTDTQYF. CDR3 coding DNA: TGTGCCATCAGTCCCGGAAACAGGAGGACAGATACGCAGTATTTT.

The table lists this clonotype with a few counts. The rearrangement uses TRBV2 and TRBJ1-5; 7 nucleotides line up with TRBD1. Germline assignment: CDR1 SNHLY and CDR2 FYNNEI. The CDR3 loop spans 12 amino acids. V shed 7 bases and J 5 bases; nucleotides not matched to a gene: 2. This CDR3 is CASNGQDQPQHF. CDR3 coding DNA: TGTGCCAGCAACGGACAGGATCAGCCCCAGCATTTT.

The rearrangement joins TRBV19 to TRBJ1-4; the D is unclear. The CDR3 consists of 14 residues. V lost 8 bases to trimming and J lost 0 bases, with 10 bases between them. The germline gives CDR1 LNHDA, CDR2 SQIVND (reference sequence). Here the CDR3 reads CASRDVATNEKLFF. In DNA form, the CDR3 reads TGTGCCAGTCGAGATGTTGCAACTAATGAAAAACTGTTTTTT.

V gene TRBV5-4 combines with J gene TRBJ2-7; 13 nucleotides line up with TRBD2. Per the germline V gene, CDR1 is SGHNT and CDR2 is YYREEE (reference sequence). Trimming took 4 bases from V and 7 from J; bases not matched to a gene: 8. The CDR3 length is 15 residues. CDR3 protein: CASSQGTSGIREQYF. In DNA form, the CDR3 reads TGTGCCAGCAGCCAAGGGACTAGCGGGATCCGGGAGCAGTACTTC.

V is TRBV12-3 or TRBV12-4 and J is TRBJ1-6, with a possible D match to TRBD1 (5 bases). Trimming left V 5 bases short and J 10 bases short, with 24 bases between. The CDR3 runs to 17 residues. CDR3 sequence reads: CASSTTVLGTLRSPLHF. The CDR3 DNA follows: TGTGCCAGCAGTACGACGGTTCTCGGGACCCTTAGATCACCCCTCCACTTT.

This clonotype was seen only a few times. The chain joins TRBV6-1 to TRBJ2-1; 9 nucleotides line up with TRBD1. The germline gives CDR1 MNHNS, CDR2 SASEGT. CDR3 length equals 14 residues. V trimming: 8 bases; J trimming: 6 bases; junction bases outside the gene matches: 8. The CDR3 bases are TGTGCCAGCGTCCGAGACAGGGGGTTCAATGAGCAGTTCTTC. This gives the protein CASVRDRGFNEQFF.

The chain has TRBV7-8 and TRBJ1-5, with 10 bases matching TRBD1. In germline, CDR1 is SGHVS, CDR2 FQNEAQ. The CDR3 spans 14 residues. V was pared by 3 bases and J by 7 bases, with 3 bases of the junction left unmatched. The CDR3 coding sequence is TGTGCCAGCAGCTTTGACAGGGGGCAGCAGCCCCAGCATTTT. Its translation: CASSFDRGQQPQHF.

The chain uses TRBV10-2 and TRBJ1-1, with 9 bases lining up with TRBD1. V was clipped by 6 bases and J by 4 bases; unmatched bases: 9. The CDR3 is 15 residues long. Per the germline V gene, CDR1 is WSHSY and CDR2 is SAAADI. The CDR3 loop is CASSLLTGGSTEAFF. CDR3 DNA sequence: TGCGCCAGCAGCCTACTGACAGGGGGAAGCACTGAAGCTTTCTTT.

This clonotype has more than one count but fewer than ten. This chain connects TRBV28 to TRBJ1-2; 8 bases fit TRBD1. The CDR3 contains 15 residues. CDR1 and CDR2 (germline): MDHEN, SYDVKM. The V gene end was trimmed by 1 base and the J gene end by 6 bases; junction bases not matched to a gene: 7. CDR3 region: CASSLSLDRDNGYTF. In DNA form, the CDR3 reads TGTGCCAGCAGTTTATCCCTGGACAGGGATAATGGCTACACCTTC.

In this sample, this clonotype turned up many times. The chain employs TRBV7-2 and TRBJ2-3; 8 bases line up with TRBD2. The CDR3 extends over 18 amino acids. V trimming: 5 bases; J trimming: 0 bases; junction bases outside the gene matches: 13. The germline V gene has CDR1 SGHTA and CDR2 FQGNSA. The CDR3 region is CASSPRGGAGTSTDTQYF. The CDR3 DNA reads TGTGCCAGCAGCCCCCGGGGGGGCGCAGGAACTAGCACAGATACGCAGTATTTT.